A selection of T cell receptor beta chains follows, all from one sample in a study of blood T cell repertoires in COVID-19. Profiled with immunoSEQ multiplex PCR; TCRdb holds only in-frame clones, not every one. The table includes 60,000 to 75,000 clones, 60% to 85% detected once. The sequenced material came from peripheral blood. These receptors originate from an elderly woman with acute or convalescent COVID-19. CDR3s include the opening cysteine and the closing phenylalanine or tryptophan. The D gene is left open where the match is weak. The size entry is marked missing in some rows and otherwise reads once, few, many or a size class.

D	size	V	J	CDR3	DNA
.	.	TRBV5-1	TRBJ2-5	CASSLEGDSFETQYF	TGCGCCAGCAGCTTGGAGGGAGATAGTTTCGAGACCCAGTACTTC
.	.	TRBV18	TRBJ2-7	CASSASGGSYEQYF	TGTGCCAGCTCAGCCTCCGGGGGATCCTACGAGCAGTACTTC
.	.	TRBV3-1/TRBV3-2	TRBJ1-6	CASSQLGPNSPLHF	TGTGCCAGCAGCCAGTTGGGCCCTAATTCACCCCTCCACTTT
TRBD2	.	TRBV5-1	TRBJ2-7	CASSLSGGDEQYF	TGCGCCAGCAGCTTGTCCGGGGGGGACGAGCAGTACTTC
.	.	TRBV2	TRBJ2-3	CASVRVASTDTQYF	TGTGCCAGCGTCAGGGTAGCCAGCACAGATACGCAGTATTTT
.	.	TRBV7-3	TRBJ1-2	CASSPSRDYGYTF	TGTGCCAGCAGCCCCTCCCGGGACTATGGCTACACCTTC
TRBD1	.	TRBV20-1	TRBJ2-7	CSASARQGNSYEQYF	TGCAGTGCTAGTGCCCGACAGGGGAACTCCTACGAGCAGTACTTC
.	.	TRBV3-1/TRBV3-2	TRBJ2-1	CASSAAGVRNEQFF	TGTGCCAGCAGCGCCGCCGGAGTTCGGAATGAGCAGTTCTTC
.	.	TRBV9	TRBJ2-2	CASSIRDSFVGELFF	TGTGCCAGCAGCATCCGGGACTCGTTCGTCGGGGAGCTGTTTTTT
.	.	TRBV18	TRBJ2-1	CANALSSYNEQFF	TGTGCCAATGCCCTGAGCTCCTACAATGAGCAGTTCTTC
TRBD2	.	TRBV29-1	TRBJ2-5	CGGWTSGRNDQYF	TGCGGCGGCTGGACTAGCGGGAGAAATGACCAGTACTTC
.	.	TRBV7-2	TRBJ1-6	CASSLEQGESPLHF	TGTGCCAGCAGCTTAGAACAGGGAGAGTCACCCCTCCACTTT
.	.	TRBV7-9	TRBJ2-5	CASSFGQLAMLETQYF	TGTGCCAGCAGCTTCGGACAACTAGCCATGCTGGAGACCCAGTACTTC
TRBD1	.	TRBV6-5	TRBJ2-2	CASSPGQGTAGELFF	TGTGCCAGCAGTCCGGGACAGGGGACCGCCGGGGAGCTGTTTTTT
TRBD2	.	TRBV27	TRBJ2-3	CASTPGGLFTDTQYF	TGTGCCAGCACCCCGGGAGGGCTTTTCACAGATACGCAGTATTTT
.	.	TRBV6-5	TRBJ2-7	CASTRTGTYEQYF	TGTGCCAGCACGCGGACTGGCACCTACGAGCAGTACTTC
.	.	TRBV7-7	TRBJ2-7	CASSPNVGSGYEQYF	TGTGCTAGCAGCCCAAACGTCGGGAGTGGGTACGAGCAGTACTTC
TRBD1	.	TRBV23-1	TRBJ2-7	CASSQSRPGGVHEQYF	TGCGCCAGCAGTCAATCGAGGCCAGGGGGAGTCCACGAGCAGTACTTC
.	.	TRBV9	TRBJ1-2	CASSGPSAGLNYGYTF	TGTGCCAGCAGCGGCCCCTCCGCAGGGCTCAACTATGGCTACACCTTC
TRBD2	.	TRBV2	TRBJ2-7	CASSDSASGRRGYEQYF	TGTGCCAGCAGTGACAGTGCTAGCGGGAGAAGGGGGTACGAGCAGTACTTC
.	.	TRBV15	TRBJ1-1	CATSRGGSGNTEAFF	TGTGCCACCAGCAGAGGCGGGTCAGGGAACACTGAAGCTTTCTTT
TRBD1	.	TRBV28	TRBJ1-1	CASRSTGTGRTNTEAFF	TGTGCCAGCAGATCCACAGGGACAGGGCGAACGAACACTGAAGCTTTCTTT
TRBD2	.	TRBV19	TRBJ2-7	CASSSGTSGAWEQYF	TGTGCCAGTAGTTCTGGGACTAGCGGGGCTTGGGAGCAGTACTTC
TRBD1	.	TRBV5-4	TRBJ1-2	CASSLGGTGWPYGYTF	TGTGCCAGCAGCTTGGGAGGGACAGGGTGGCCATATGGCTACACCTTC
.	.	TRBV7-2	TRBJ2-5	CASSLDTGMRTQYF	TGTGCCAGCAGCTTAGATACAGGGATGCGGACCCAGTACTTC
TRBD2	medium-sized	TRBV4-3	TRBJ2-3	CASSKGGAGGADTQYF	TGCGCCAGCAGCAAAGGAGGGGCGGGAGGCGCAGATACGCAGTATTTT
.	.	TRBV7-2	TRBJ1-2	CASSPRTDYGYTF	TGTGCCAGCAGCCCCCGGACAGACTATGGCTACACCTTC
.	once	TRBV9	TRBJ1-4	CASSGDNIEKLFF	TGTGCCAGCAGCGGGGACAATATTGAAAAACTGTTTTTT
TRBD2	.	TRBV27	TRBJ2-7	CASSPGTGTSSYEQYF	TGTGCCAGCAGTCCAGGGACCGGGACTAGCAGCTACGAGCAGTACTTC
TRBD2	few	TRBV9	TRBJ2-5	CASSKGGLAGRETQYF	TGTGCCAGCAGCAAAGGGGGACTAGCGGGAAGGGAGACCCAGTACTTC
TRBD1	few	TRBV5-4	TRBJ1-4	CASSRQGTNEKLFF	TGTGCCAGCAGCCGACAGGGTACCAATGAAAAACTGTTTTTT
TRBD2	.	TRBV15	TRBJ2-5	CATSRATSGETQYF	TGTGCCACCAGCAGAGCCACTAGCGGGGAGACCCAGTACTTC
.	few	TRBV7-2	TRBJ1-6	CASSSIRDTNSPLHF	TGTGCCAGCAGCTCGATCCGGGACACCAATTCACCCCTCCACTTT
.	.	TRBV27	TRBJ2-6	CASSLMGASGANVLTF	TGTGCCAGCAGTTTAATGGGGGCGTCCGGGGCCAACGTCCTGACTTTC
TRBD2	many	TRBV5-1	TRBJ2-5	CASSLRPGGVRETQYF	TGCGCCAGCAGCTTGAGGCCCGGGGGGGTAAGAGAGACCCAGTACTTC
TRBD2	.	TRBV5-1	TRBJ2-7	CASSLALAGGYEQYF	TGCGCCAGCAGCTTGGCTCTAGCGGGAGGGTACGAGCAGTACTTC
TRBD1	few	TRBV28	TRBJ1-1	CASSRTGSEAFF	TGTGCCAGCAGCCGGACAGGGAGTGAAGCTTTCTTT
TRBD2	few	TRBV7-9	TRBJ2-7	CASSGPGTSGTEQYF	TGTGCCAGCAGCGGACCCGGGACTAGCGGGACCGAGCAGTACTTC
.	.	TRBV28	TRBJ2-1	CASSLFPGAGLGQFF	TGTGCCAGCAGTTTGTTTCCGGGAGCGGGTTTAGGGCAGTTCTTC